This TCR beta chain was recorded in a study of blood T cells in healthy people across ages (dated by TCRdb to 2015 to 2017). At the level of the whole study: In model experiments, template switching captured about one uniquely barcoded TCR beta cDNA molecule for every two T cells. The study measured age-related changes in TCR beta repertoire diversity using deep sequencing normalized with unique cDNA molecular identifiers. Donors were grouped into four age groups: young (average approximately 16 years), middle-aged (under 40), aged (around 60) and long-lived (around 80). Donors of different ages were randomly distributed across sequencing lanes to avoid experimental bias. The study analyzed two additional independent replicas of 1 million unique cDNA reads from the same blood draw for two donors, one aged 18 to 30 and one aged 80 or older.

About this clonotype: Its antigen specificity is not known. Per-base qualities were not stored, and no clone one base away is much larger.

Points the paper makes about the study in general: The percentage of naive T cells measured by flow cytometry correlated strongly with observed TCR beta diversity. Donor CMV infection status was unknown, potentially confounding age-related changes in expanded clonotypes. Because profiling used bulk unsorted PBMCs, naive and antigen-experienced compartments could not be compared conclusively. Estimates of total diversity based on one million sequenced T cells were regarded as lower bounds and as underestimates. As age increased, observed TCR beta diversity per million T cells dropped in a roughly linear way, and a significant reduction was already evident by age around 41. The long-lived group showed more naive CD4+ T cells, fewer expanded clones and increased TCR diversity than the aged group, suggesting age selection.

At the junction V is shortened by 0 bases and J by 11 bases, with 19 bases in between. The CDR3 sequence holds 16 residues, the cysteine and phenylalanine included. The only DNA kept is the CDR3, 48 bases in frame from the first base. The germline V gene gives CDR1 as LGHNA and CDR2 as YSLEER. The approximately 41 donors, aged about 6 to 100 years, were systemically healthy Caucasian individuals from Russia. Each donor gave 8 to 10 milliliters of peripheral blood, drawn into EDTA-treated Vacutainer tubes. Ficoll-Paque density-gradient centrifugation was used to isolate PBMCs, with at least 6 million obtained per sample. Trizol reagent was used to extract total RNA from PBMCs, with at least 6 micrograms per sample. The percentages of naive CD45RAhigh/CD27high T cells were determined by flow cytometry on a PBMC aliquot from every donor. The receptor library was made with 5' RACE. Sequenced on an Illumina HiSeq 2500. A second PCR of roughly 7 to 11 cycles was run with a J-beta primer mix and a sample-barcoded 5' primer. A unique molecular identifier was introduced onto each TCR beta cDNA molecule by a template-switch 5' adaptor carrying 12 random nucleotides. Each sample yielded at least 2.5 million CDR3-containing paired-end reads. First-strand cDNA was synthesized from all RNA with the Mint cDNA synthesis kit, primed by a TRBC-specific oligonucleotide. Following uracil-DNA glycosylase treatment, a first 18-cycle PCR with universal primers M1SS and BC2_uni_R was performed on all cDNA. Per the source publication's procedure: For normalization, 1 million high-quality reads, each with a distinct molecular identifier, were randomly selected from each sample. Reads with shared molecular identifiers were discarded instead of being binned into consensus sequences. MiTCR, with a Q25 quality threshold and the strictest error-elimination algorithm, was used for CDR3 identification, clonotype clustering and error correction. Lower-bound total TCR beta diversity was estimated with a nonparametric unseen species model using Euler transformation. Through fastp at Q25 and MiXCR, TCRdb rebuilt clones from the public reads, retaining in-frame beta chains. Each CDR3 protein appears once, grouped with its most common genes and DNA. For this entry, the V and J calls and clone size follow TCRdb and not the study's own pipeline. The sample table contains about a million distinct CDR3 sequences; only one count was recorded for roughly 51% of them. Clones ranked in the top ten supply 20% to 25% of the sample.

The sequencing input was blood. The V gene is TRBV4-3 and the J gene is TRBJ1-4, and the D gene may be TRBD1, 6 bases matching. The TCR comes from a woman aged 60-70 years in good health. At the DNA level, the sequence is TGCGCCAGCAGCCAAGAGCCCAGGACGGGGGGGGGCAAACTGTTTTTT. This is translated as CASSQEPRTGGGKLFF.